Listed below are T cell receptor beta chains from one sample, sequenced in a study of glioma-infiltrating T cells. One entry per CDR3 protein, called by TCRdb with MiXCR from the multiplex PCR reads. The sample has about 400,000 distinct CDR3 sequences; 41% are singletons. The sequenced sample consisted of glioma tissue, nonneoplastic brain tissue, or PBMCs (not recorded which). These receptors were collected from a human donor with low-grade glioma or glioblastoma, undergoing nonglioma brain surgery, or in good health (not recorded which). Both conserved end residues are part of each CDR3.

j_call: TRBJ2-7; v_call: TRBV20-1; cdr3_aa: CSARRAGGDYEQYF
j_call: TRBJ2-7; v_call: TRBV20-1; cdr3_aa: CSAEDRAYEQYF
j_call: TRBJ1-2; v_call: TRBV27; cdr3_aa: CASSLASLNKGYTF
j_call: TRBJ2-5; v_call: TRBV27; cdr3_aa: CASSLYTGGVETQYF
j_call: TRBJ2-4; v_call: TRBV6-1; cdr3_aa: CASSHTGTSGSNIQYF
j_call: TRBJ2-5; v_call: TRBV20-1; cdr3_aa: CSARDRTQETQYF
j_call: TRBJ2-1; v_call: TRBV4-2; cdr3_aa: CASSPDGQGLYNEQFF
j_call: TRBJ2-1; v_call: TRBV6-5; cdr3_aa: CASSQEWREGYNEQFF
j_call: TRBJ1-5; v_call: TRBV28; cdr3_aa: CARSFVKGSYQPQHF
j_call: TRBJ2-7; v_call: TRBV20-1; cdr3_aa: CSARGTATNSEQYF
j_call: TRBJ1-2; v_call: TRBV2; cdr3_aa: CASIGQGEAYGYTF
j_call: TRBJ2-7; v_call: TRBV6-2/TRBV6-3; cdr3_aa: CASSPRGVSSYEQYF
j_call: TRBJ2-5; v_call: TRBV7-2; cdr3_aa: CASSLALAAYQETQYF
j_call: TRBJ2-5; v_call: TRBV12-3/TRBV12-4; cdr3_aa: CASSSVLQETQYF
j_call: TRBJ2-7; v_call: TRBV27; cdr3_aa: CASSLLSVDEQYF
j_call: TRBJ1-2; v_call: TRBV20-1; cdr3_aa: CSARFQPSNYGYTF
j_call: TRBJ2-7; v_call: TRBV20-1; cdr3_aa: CSARAAGWEGPAYEQYF
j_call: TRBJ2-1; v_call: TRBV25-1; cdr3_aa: CASSERLSAYNEQFF
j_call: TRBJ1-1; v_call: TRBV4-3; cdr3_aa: CASSQDPGQSLKAFF
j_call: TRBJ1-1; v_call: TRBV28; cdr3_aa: CASSQGGEGNTEAFF
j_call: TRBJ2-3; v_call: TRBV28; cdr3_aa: CASSSDRRSTDTQYF
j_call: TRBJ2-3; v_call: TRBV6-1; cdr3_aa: CASSRSGPRTDTQYF
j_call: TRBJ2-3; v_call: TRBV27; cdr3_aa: CASSFIGFSGTDTQYF
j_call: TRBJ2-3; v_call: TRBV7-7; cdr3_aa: CASSLARNTDTQYF
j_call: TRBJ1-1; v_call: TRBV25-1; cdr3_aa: CASTDSNGGDTEAFF
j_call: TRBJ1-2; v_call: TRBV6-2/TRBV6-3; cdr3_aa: CAAKGTNYGYTF
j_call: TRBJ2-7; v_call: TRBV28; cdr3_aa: CASNSGGGETYEQYF
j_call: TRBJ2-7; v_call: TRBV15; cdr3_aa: CATSIEGTGILYEQYF
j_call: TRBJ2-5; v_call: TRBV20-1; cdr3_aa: CSAEVQRETKYF
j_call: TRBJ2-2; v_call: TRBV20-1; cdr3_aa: CSDAFRLVPGELFF
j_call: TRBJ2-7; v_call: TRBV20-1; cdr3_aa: CSANAPGLTSYEQYF
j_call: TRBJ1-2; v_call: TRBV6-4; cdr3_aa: CASSGQLIDGYTF
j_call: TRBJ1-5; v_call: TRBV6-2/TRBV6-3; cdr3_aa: CASRPDGNQPQHF
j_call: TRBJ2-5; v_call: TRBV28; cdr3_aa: CASRRPDQTQETQYF
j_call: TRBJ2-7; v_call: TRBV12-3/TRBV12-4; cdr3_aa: CASSQSGSHEQYF
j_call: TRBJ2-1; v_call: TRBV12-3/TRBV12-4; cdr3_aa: CASSPRAGTAIDEQFF
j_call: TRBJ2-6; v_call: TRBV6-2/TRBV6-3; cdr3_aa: CASSYSGRGLSGANVLTF
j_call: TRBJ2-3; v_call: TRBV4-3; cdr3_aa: CASSQDWAADTQYF
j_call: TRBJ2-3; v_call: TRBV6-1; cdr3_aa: CASNPSGRRTDTQYF
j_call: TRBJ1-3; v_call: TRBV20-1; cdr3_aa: CSARDGASTTGNTIYF
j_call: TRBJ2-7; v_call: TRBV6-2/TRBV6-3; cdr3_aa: CASSPSLLAGVADEQYF
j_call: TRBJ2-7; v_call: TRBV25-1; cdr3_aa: CASSDDGKSRSYEQYF
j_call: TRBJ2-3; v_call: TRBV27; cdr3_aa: CASSFGTSGRTDTQYF
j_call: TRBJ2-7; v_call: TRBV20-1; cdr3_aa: CSARISGASYEQYF
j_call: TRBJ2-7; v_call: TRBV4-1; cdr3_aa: CASSLVGPLHEQYF